These 5 T cell receptor beta chains came from one sample sequenced in a study of T cell changes during pregnancy in multiple sclerosis. Generated by immunoSEQ multiplex PCR, the TCRdb table keeps only in-frame clones and is missing some. The sample consists of 90,000 to 120,000 clones, 80% to 95% of them appearing once. The sequences come from peripheral blood, collected after pregnancy. The receptor set was obtained from a female donor with multiple sclerosis, enrolled in a pregnancy study.

The chain combines TRBV19 with TRBJ1-5, with D possibly being TRBD1 (5 bases). Germline V gene data show CDR1 as LNHDA and CDR2 as SQIVND (reference sequence). The CDR3 extends over 15 amino acids. V was pared by 7 bases and J by 11 bases, with 24 bases between. CDR3 residues: CASTLSGTPAWAQHF. DNA for the CDR3: TGTGCCAGTACCCTTTCCGGGACTCCTGCTTGGGCCCAGCATTTT.

CDR3: CSGASPSTDTQYF. In DNA form, the CDR3 reads TGCAGCGGAGCATCCCCTAGCACAGATACGCAGTATTTT. The chain joins TRBV29-1 to TRBJ2-3; D remains unclear. This CDR3 is built from 13 residues. Germline V CDR1 and CDR2: SQVTM, ANQGSEA. The V end was cut by 7 bases, the J end by 0 bases, with 11 bases between.

Written as DNA, the CDR3 is TGCGCCAGCAGCTTGGCCGGGGGACAGTTCAATGAGCAGTTCTTC. The encoded protein is CASSLAGGQFNEQFF. The V and J genes are TRBV5-1 and TRBJ2-1; TRBD1 is a possible D gene (7 bases). Germline CDR1 and CDR2: SGHRS and YFSETQ. Trimming shortened V by 0 bases and J by 6 bases, and 13 bases separated the two germline ends. CDR3 length: 15 amino acids.

The rearrangement links TRBV29-1 to TRBJ2-5, with D possibly matching TRBD2 (6 bases). CDR3 length: 14 amino acids. The V gene lost 4 bases and the J gene lost 4 bases, with 16 bases spanning the gap. The germline V gene has CDR1 SQVTM and CDR2 ANQGSEA. The CDR3 region is CSVGQRVMRETQYF. The CDR3 nucleotides read TGCAGCGTTGGACAGCGGGTAATGCGAGAGACCCAGTACTTC.

The V and J genes are TRBV27 and TRBJ1-4, with D possibly being TRBD1 (6 bases). Trimming left V 0 bases short and J 7 bases short, with 12 bases between. The CDR3 extends over 15 amino acids. Germline CDR1 and CDR2: MNHEY and SMNVEV (reference sequence). CDR3 DNA: TGTGCCAGCAGTTTATCACGGGGGGCGGCTGAAAAACTGTTTTTT. This encodes CASSLSRGAAEKLFF.